The rows below give T cell receptor beta chains drawn from one sample of a study of blood T cell repertoires in COVID-19. Assay: immunoSEQ multiplex PCR; the TCRdb copy retains only in-frame clones and omits some. Among 150,000 or so clones listed, around 86% were seen once. Sequenced material: peripheral blood. These receptors all come from a woman between 65 and 79 years old with COVID-19, enrolled during active disease. CDR3s include the opening cysteine and the closing phenylalanine or tryptophan. D genes are given only for firm matches. Clone sizes are given selectively: once, few, many, or a class where the clone is expanded.

V gene,J gene,clone size,D gene,CDR3 protein,CDR3 DNA
TRBV3-1/TRBV3-2,TRBJ1-4,.,.,CASSRAGRKNEKLFF,TGTGCCAGCAGCCGGGCCGGGAGGAAAAATGAAAAACTGTTTTTT
TRBV7-3,TRBJ2-5,.,.,CASSWGRGSEETQYF,TGTGCCAGCAGCTGGGGGCGGGGGAGCGAAGAGACCCAGTACTTC
TRBV3-1/TRBV3-2,TRBJ1-2,few,TRBD1,CASSKGGQGNYGYTF,TGTGCCAGCAGCAAAGGGGGACAGGGAAACTATGGCTACACCTTC
TRBV5-6,TRBJ2-7,.,TRBD1,CASSAGTGNSYEQYF,TGTGCCAGCAGCGCAGGGACAGGGAACTCCTACGAGCAGTACTTC
TRBV6-4,TRBJ2-5,.,TRBD2,CASSRTSGTGETQYF,TGTGCCAGCAGTCGGACTAGCGGTACGGGGGAGACCCAGTACTTC
TRBV4-2,TRBJ2-7,.,TRBD2,CASSPSGASPSYEQYF,TGTGCCAGCAGCCCAAGCGGGGCCTCCCCTTCCTACGAGCAGTACTTC
TRBV9,TRBJ1-2,.,TRBD1,CASSARTGFYGYTF,TGTGCCAGCAGCGCGCGGACAGGCTTCTATGGCTACACCTTC
TRBV5-1,TRBJ1-1,once,.,CASSLEGDTPKNTEAFF,TGCGCCAGCAGCTTGGAGGGGGACACCCCTAAGAACACTGAAGCTTTCTTT
TRBV7-6,TRBJ2-1,once,.,CASSLEPTAHNEQFF,TGTGCCAGCAGCTTAGAGCCTACAGCCCACAATGAGCAGTTCTTC
TRBV20-1,TRBJ2-1,.,TRBD1,CSASAISQGADYNEQFF,TGCAGTGCTAGTGCGATCTCCCAGGGGGCGGACTACAATGAGCAGTTCTTC
TRBV9,TRBJ2-2,.,.,CASSVALNTGELFF,TGTGCCAGCAGCGTAGCACTGAACACCGGGGAGCTGTTTTTT
TRBV6-5,TRBJ1-1,.,.,CASTAGYYTEAFF,TGTGCCAGCACTGCAGGGTATTACACTGAAGCTTTCTTT
TRBV6-5,TRBJ1-1,.,.,CASTMGARNTEAFF,TGTGCCAGCACGATGGGGGCGAGGAACACTGAAGCTTTCTTT
TRBV10-2,TRBJ1-3,.,.,CASSVMMRNTIYF,TGCGCCAGCAGTGTGATGATGAGGAACACCATATATTTT
TRBV3-1/TRBV3-2,TRBJ1-4,.,.,CASSLSGREKLFF,TGTGCCAGCAGCCTGTCAGGGCGGGAAAAACTGTTTTTT
TRBV29-1,TRBJ2-5,.,.,CSVERVRETQYF,TGCAGCGTTGAGAGGGTCCGAGAGACCCAGTACTTC
TRBV11-2,TRBJ1-2,.,.,CASSLWGGYNYGYTF,TGTGCCAGCAGCTTATGGGGAGGGTATAACTATGGCTACACCTTC
TRBV11-2,TRBJ2-4,.,.,CASSLSMGARNIQYF,TGTGCCAGCAGCTTATCGATGGGGGCCCGAAACATTCAGTACTTC
TRBV5-6,TRBJ1-2,.,TRBD1,CASTTPGQGVYYGYTF,TGTGCCAGCACCACCCCGGGACAGGGGGTCTACTATGGCTACACCTTC
TRBV27,TRBJ2-7,.,TRBD2,CASSTPSGGNYEQYF,TGTGCCAGCAGTACCCCTAGCGGGGGAAACTACGAGCAGTACTTC
TRBV7-9,TRBJ1-2,.,TRBD1,CASSSDREPIYGYTF,TGTGCCAGCAGCTCGGACAGGGAACCTATCTATGGCTACACCTTC
TRBV5-1,TRBJ2-1,.,.,CASRNGGYNEQFF,TGCGCCAGCCGCAACGGGGGTTACAATGAGCAGTTCTTC